This T cell receptor beta chain was recorded in a study of CXCR3-negative and CXCR3-positive naive CD8 T cells. The naive CD8+ gate required CD45RO-CCR7+CD27+CD95- phenotype. Study outcomes and limitations: Naive cells that were CXCR3-negative or CXCR3-positive used TRBV-TRBJ genes alike, while memory cells diverged. For memory CD8+ cells diversity was much lower, but both naive subsets had comparably high diversity.

In regard to this clonotype: The target antigen is unknown.

UMI-tagged TRB cDNA libraries were built via 5' RACE. TCRdb re-analyzed the 5' RACE reads; it lists each CDR3 protein once, without DNA. The sample data list 75,000 or so distinct CDR3 sequences. CDR3 size: 14 residues. The chain combines TRBV12-3 or TRBV12-4 with TRBJ2-3; the D gene TCRdb calls, TRBD1, cannot be checked with no DNA. The material sequenced was naive CXCR3- CD8+ T cells from blood. Regarding subset: CD45RO-CCR7+CD27+CD95- naive CD8+ T cells lacking CXCR3 (TNR3-). The receptor was isolated from a human donor in good health. Some clones in this sample may be carry-over from other donors' samples. The chain's CDR3 is CASSGGQHTDTQYF.